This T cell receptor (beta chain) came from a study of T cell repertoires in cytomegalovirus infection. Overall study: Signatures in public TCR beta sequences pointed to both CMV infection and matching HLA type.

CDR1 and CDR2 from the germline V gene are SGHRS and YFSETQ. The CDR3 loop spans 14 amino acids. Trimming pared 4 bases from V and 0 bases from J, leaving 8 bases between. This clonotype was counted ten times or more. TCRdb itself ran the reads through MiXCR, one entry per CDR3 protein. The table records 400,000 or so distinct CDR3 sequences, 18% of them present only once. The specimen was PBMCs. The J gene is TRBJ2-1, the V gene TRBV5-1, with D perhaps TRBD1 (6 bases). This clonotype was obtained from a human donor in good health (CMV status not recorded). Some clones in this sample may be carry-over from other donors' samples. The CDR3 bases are TGCGCCAGCAGCCAGGACAGCTCCTACAATGAGCAGTTCTTC. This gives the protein CASSQDSSYNEQFF.